The clone carrying this T cell receptor (beta chain) was seen ten or more times. Synthesis of TCR cDNA relied on 5'RACE template switching, which attached a universal primer site and UMIs. MiXCR, run by TCRdb on the 5' RACE reads, gives a single entry per CDR3 protein. The sample consists of 200,000 to 250,000 distinct CDR3 sequences, roughly 3% of them appearing once. These data originate in a study of T cells after yellow fever vaccination. In germline, CDR1 is MNHNS, CDR2 SASEGT. Trimming took 6 bases from V and 8 from J; bases not matched to a gene: 13. The CDR3 is made up of 15 amino acids. The chain couples TRBV6-1 to TRBJ2-1; 7 bases line up with TRBD1. This clonotype originated in a man aged 18 to 30 who received the YFV17D yellow fever vaccine. The material sequenced was CD4+ T cells sorted from PBMCs, taken 10 days after the yellow fever booster vaccination. This chain's CDR3 is CASSAGQALGYEQFF. The CDR3 nucleotides read TGTGCCAGCAGCGCAGGACAGGCCCTCGGGTATGAGCAGTTCTTC.